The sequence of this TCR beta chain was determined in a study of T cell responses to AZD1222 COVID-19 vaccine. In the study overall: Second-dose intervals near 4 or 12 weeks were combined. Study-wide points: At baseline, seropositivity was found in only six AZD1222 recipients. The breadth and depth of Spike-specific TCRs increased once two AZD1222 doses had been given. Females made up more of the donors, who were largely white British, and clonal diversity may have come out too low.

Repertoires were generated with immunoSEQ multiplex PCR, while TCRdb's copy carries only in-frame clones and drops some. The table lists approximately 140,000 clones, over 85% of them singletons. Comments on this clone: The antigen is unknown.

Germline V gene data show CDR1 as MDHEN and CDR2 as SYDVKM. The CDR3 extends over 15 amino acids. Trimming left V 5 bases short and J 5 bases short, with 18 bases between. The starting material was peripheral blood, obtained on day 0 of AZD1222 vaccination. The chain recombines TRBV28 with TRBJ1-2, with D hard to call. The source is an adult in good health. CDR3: CASSQLYSIGYGYTF. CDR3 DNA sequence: TGTGCCAGCAGTCAACTCTACAGCATTGGGTATGGCTACACCTTC.